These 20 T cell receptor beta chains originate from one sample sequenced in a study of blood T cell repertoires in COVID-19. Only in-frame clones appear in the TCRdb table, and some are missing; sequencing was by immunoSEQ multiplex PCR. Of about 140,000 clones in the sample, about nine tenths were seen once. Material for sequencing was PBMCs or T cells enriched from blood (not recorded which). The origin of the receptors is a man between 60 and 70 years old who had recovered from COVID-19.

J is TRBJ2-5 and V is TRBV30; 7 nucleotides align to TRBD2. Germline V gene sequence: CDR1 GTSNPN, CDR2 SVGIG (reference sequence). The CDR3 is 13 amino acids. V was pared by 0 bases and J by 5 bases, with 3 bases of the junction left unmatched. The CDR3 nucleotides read TGTGCCTGGAGTGTGGGAGGGTGGGAGACCCAGTACTTC. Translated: CAWSVGGWETQYF.

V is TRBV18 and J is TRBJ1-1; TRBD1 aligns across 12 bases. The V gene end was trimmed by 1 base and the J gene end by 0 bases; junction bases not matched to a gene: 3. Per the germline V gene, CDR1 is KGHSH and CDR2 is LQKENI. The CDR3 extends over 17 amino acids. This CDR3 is CASSPRDRGPMNTEAFF. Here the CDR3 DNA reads TGTGCCAGCTCACCACGGGACAGGGGGCCTATGAACACTGAAGCTTTCTTT. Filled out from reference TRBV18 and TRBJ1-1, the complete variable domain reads NAGVMQNPRHLVRRRGQEARLRCSPMKGHSHVYWYRQLPEEGLKFMVYLQKENIIDESGMPKERFSAEFPKEGPSILRIQQVVRGDSAAYFCASSPRDRGPMNTEAFFGQGTRLTVV.

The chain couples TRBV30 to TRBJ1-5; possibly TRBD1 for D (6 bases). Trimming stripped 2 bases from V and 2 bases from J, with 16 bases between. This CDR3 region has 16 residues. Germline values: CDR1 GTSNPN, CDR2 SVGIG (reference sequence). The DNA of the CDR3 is TGTGCCTGGAGTATTAGAACCGCAGGGGGCAATCAGCCCCAGCATTTT. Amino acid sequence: CAWSIRTAGGNQPQHF.

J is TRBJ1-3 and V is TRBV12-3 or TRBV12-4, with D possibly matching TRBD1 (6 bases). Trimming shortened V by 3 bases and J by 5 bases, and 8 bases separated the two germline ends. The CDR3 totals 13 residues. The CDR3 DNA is TGTGCCAGCAGTTTCCAGGGGAGAAACACCATATATTTT. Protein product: CASSFQGRNTIYF.

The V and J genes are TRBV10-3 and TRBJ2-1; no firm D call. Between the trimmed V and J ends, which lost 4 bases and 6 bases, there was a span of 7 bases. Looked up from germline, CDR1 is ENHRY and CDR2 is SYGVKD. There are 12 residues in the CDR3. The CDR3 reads CAISGPVNEQFF. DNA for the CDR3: TGTGCCATCAGTGGCCCGGTCAATGAGCAGTTCTTC.

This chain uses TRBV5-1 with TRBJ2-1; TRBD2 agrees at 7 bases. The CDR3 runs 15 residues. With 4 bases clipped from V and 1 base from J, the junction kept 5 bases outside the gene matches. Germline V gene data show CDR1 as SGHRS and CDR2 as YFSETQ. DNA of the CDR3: TGCGCCAGCAGCCCCCTGGGAGGGTCCTACAATGAGCAGTTCTTC. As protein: CASSPLGGSYNEQFF.

The CDR3 spells CASTGTGLDGYTF. The CDR3 DNA reads as TGTGCCAGCACCGGGACAGGGTTGGATGGCTACACCTTC. The chain combines TRBV19 with TRBJ1-2; TRBD1 agrees at 9 bases. Trimming took 9 bases from V and 6 from J; bases not matched to a gene: 8. The CDR3 runs to 13 residues. The germline V gene encodes CDR1 LNHDA and CDR2 SQIVND (reference sequence).

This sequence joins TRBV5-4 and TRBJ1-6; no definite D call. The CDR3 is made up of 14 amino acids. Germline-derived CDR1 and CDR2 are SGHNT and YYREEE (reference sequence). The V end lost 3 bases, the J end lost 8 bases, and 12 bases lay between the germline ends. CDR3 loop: CASSSGGVYSPLHF. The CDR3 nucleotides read TGTGCCAGCAGCTCAGGCGGGGTCTATTCACCCCTCCACTTT. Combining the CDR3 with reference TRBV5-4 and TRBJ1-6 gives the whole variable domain ETGVTQSPTHLIKTRGQQVTLRCSSQSGHNTVSWYQQALGQGPQFIFQYYREEENGRGNFPPRFSGLQFPNYSSELNVNALELDDSALYLCASSSGGVYSPLHFGNGTRLTVT.

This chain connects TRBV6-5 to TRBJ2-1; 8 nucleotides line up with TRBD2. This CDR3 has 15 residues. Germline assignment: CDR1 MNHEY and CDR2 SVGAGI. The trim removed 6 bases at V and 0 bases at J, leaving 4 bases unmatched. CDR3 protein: CASSLSGSSYNEQFF. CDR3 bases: TGTGCCAGCAGCCTCAGCGGGAGCTCCTACAATGAGCAGTTCTTC.

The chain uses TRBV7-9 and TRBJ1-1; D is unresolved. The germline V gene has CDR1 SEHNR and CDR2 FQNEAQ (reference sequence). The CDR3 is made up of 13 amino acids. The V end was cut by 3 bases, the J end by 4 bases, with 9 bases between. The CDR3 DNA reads TGTGCCAGCAGCTTGACATTTCGCACTGAAGCTTTCTTT. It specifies CASSLTFRTEAFF.

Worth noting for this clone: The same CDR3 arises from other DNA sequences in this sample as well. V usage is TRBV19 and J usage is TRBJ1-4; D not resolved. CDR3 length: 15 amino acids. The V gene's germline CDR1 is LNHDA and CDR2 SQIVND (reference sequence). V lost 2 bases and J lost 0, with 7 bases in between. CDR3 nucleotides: TGTGCCAGTAGTATATTGGGCCCAACTAATGAAAAACTGTTTTTT. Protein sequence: CASSILGPTNEKLFF.

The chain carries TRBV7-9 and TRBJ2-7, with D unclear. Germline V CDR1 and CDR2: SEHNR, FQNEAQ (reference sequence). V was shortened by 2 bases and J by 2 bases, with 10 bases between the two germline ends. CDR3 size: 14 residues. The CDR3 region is CASSLMASTYEQYF. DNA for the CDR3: TGTGCCAGCAGCTTAATGGCCTCCACCTACGAGCAGTACTTC.

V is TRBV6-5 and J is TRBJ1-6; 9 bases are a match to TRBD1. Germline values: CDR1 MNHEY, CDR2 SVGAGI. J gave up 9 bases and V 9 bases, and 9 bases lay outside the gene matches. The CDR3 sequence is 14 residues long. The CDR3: CASQGQGVRSPLHF. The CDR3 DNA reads TGTGCCAGTCAGGGACAGGGAGTTCGTTCACCCCTCCACTTT.

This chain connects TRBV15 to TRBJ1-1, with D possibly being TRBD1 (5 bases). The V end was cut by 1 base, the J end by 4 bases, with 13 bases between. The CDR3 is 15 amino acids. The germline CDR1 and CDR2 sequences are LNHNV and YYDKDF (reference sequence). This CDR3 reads CATSRVRGSGTEAFF. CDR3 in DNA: TGTGCCACCAGCAGAGTACGGGGGTCCGGCACTGAAGCTTTCTTT.

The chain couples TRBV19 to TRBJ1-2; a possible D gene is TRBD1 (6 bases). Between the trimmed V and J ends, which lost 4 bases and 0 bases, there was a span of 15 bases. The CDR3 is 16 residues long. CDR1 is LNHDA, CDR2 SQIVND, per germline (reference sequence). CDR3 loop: CASSTGVRNPNYGYTF. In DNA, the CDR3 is TGTGCCAGTAGTACAGGGGTGAGAAACCCTAACTATGGCTACACCTTC.

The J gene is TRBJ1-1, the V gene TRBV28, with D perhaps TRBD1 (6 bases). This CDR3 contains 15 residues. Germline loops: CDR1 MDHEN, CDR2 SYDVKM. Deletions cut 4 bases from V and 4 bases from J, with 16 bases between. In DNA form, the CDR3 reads TGTGCCAGCAGTTCTGGCGGGGGCGAGGGCACTGAAGCTTTCTTT. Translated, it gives CASSSGGGEGTEAFF.

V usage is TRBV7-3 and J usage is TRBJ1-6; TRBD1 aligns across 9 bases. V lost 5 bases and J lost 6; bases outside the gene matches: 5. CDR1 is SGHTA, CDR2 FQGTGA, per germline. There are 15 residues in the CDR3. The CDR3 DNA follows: TGTGCCAGCAGCGAACAGGGGGCATCTAATTCACCCCTCCACTTT. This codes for CASSEQGASNSPLHF.

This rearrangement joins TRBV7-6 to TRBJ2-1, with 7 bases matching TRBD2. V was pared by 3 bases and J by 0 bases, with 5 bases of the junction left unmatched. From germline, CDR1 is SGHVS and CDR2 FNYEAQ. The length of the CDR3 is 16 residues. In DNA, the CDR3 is TGTGCCAGCAGCTTGTTCGGGGGGAACTCCTACAATGAGCAGTTCTTC. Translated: CASSLFGGNSYNEQFF.

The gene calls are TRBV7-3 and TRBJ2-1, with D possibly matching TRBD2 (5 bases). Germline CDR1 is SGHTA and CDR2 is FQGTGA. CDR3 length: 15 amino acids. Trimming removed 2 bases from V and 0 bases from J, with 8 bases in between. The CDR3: CASSLAAGSYNEQFF. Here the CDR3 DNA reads TGTGCCAGCAGCTTAGCGGCGGGCTCCTACAATGAGCAGTTCTTC.

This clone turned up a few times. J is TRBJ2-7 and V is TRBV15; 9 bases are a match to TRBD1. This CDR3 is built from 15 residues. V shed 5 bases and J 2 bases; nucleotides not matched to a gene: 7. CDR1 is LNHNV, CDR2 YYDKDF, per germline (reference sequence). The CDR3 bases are TGTGCCACCAGCTTCGCGAGACAGGGGGCCTACGAGCAGTACTTC. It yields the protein CATSFARQGAYEQYF.